Shown below are 9 T cell receptor beta chains from a single sample sequenced in a study of cytomegalovirus exposure and HLA in healthy donors. Amplification used 60 Vbeta primers and 13 Jbeta primers. Here immunoSEQ multiplex PCR was the method, and the copy in TCRdb shows in-frame clones only, minus some. The profile shows 140,000 or so clones, more than 75% of them singletons. The sequenced material came from PBMCs. These TCRs come from a man aged 35 to 55 in good health and CMV-seronegative.

This clone was recorded only once. The chain uses TRBV13 and TRBJ2-5, with TRBD2 identical over 11 bases. Germline V CDR1 and CDR2: PRHDT, FYEKMQ (reference sequence). V lost 4 bases, J lost 1 base, and 5 bases stayed unmatched. The CDR3 length is 16 residues. CDR3 nucleotide sequence: TGTGCCAGCAGCTCAGCCGGGACTAGCGGCCAAGAGACCCAGTACTTC. It yields the protein CASSSAGTSGQETQYF.

On this clone itself: The junction departs from the called germline gene at one end, perhaps through a read error. The chain has TRBV5-1 and TRBJ2-6, with D tentatively TRBD1 (5 bases). Germline V gives CDR1 SGHRS, CDR2 YFSETQ. This CDR3 spans 16 amino acids. The CDR3: CASRMGESGGANGLTF. In DNA form, the CDR3 reads TGCGCCAGCAGGATGGGCGAGTCGGGTGGGGCCAACGGCCTGACTTTC.

The chain uses TRBV7-2 and TRBJ1-3, with TRBD1 identical over 8 bases. The germline CDR1 and CDR2 sequences are SGHTA and FQGNSA. The V gene end was trimmed by 1 base and the J gene end by 0 bases; junction bases not matched to a gene: 2. The CDR3 extends over 16 amino acids. CDR3 in amino acids: CASSLVGQGSGNTIYF. CDR3 nucleotide sequence: TGTGCCAGCAGCTTAGTTGGACAGGGCTCTGGAAACACCATATATTTT.

The chain is built from TRBV7-9 and TRBJ1-1; the match to TRBD1 covers 8 bases. The CDR3 loop spans 15 amino acids. Trimming removed 4 bases from V and 0 bases from J; junction bases left unmatched: 4. Germline CDR1 and CDR2: SEHNR and FQNEAQ (reference sequence). CDR3 residues: CASSSWTGMNTEAFF. DNA of the CDR3: TGTGCCAGCAGCTCCTGGACAGGGATGAACACTGAAGCTTTCTTT. Based on the CDR3 plus reference TRBV7-9 and TRBJ1-1, the full variable domain is DTGVSQNPRHKITKRGQNVTFRCDPISEHNRLYWYRQTLGQGPEFLTYFQNEAQLEKSRLLSDRFSAERPKGSFSTLEIQRTEQGDSAMYLCASSSWTGMNTEAFFGQGTRLTVV.

The chain couples TRBV11-3 to TRBJ2-2; perhaps TRBD2 as D (6 bases). There are 17 residues in the CDR3. Germline CDR1 reads SGHNT; CDR2 reads YENEEA. V lost 5 bases and J 4 bases, leaving 20 bases between the germline ends. The CDR3 region is CASSQDRAFSGTGELFF. CDR3 coding DNA: TGTGCCAGCAGCCAGGACCGGGCGTTTAGCGGCACCGGGGAGCTGTTTTTT.

The chain carries TRBV30 and TRBJ1-2, with no clear D. The CDR3 totals 16 residues. The germline CDR1 and CDR2 sequences are GTSNPN and SVGIG (reference sequence). V shed 0 bases and J shed 6 bases, with 20 bases lying between them. CDR3 loop: CAWSVWESYTAHGYTF. The CDR3 region has the DNA TGTGCCTGGAGTGTATGGGAGTCCTATACCGCGCATGGCTACACCTTC.

The rearrangement uses TRBV5-1 and TRBJ2-7; D is uncertain. Trimming cost V 2 bases and J 0 bases, with 6 bases left between them. From germline, CDR1 is SGHRS and CDR2 YFSETQ. The CDR3 contains 13 residues. The chain's CDR3 is CASSLSPSYEQYF. The CDR3 DNA follows: TGCGCCAGCAGCTTAAGCCCCTCCTACGAGCAGTACTTC.

The J gene is TRBJ1-4, the V gene TRBV4-1, with D possibly TRBD1 on 5 matching bases. The CDR3 consists of 16 residues. V was shortened by 2 bases and J by 3 bases, with 13 bases between the two germline ends. Germline CDR1 and CDR2: MGHRA and YSYEKL. The CDR3 nucleotides are TGCGCCAGCAGCCAAATTAGCGGACACCCTAATGAAAAACTGTTTTTT. Translated, it gives CASSQISGHPNEKLFF.

This chain links TRBV4-2 with TRBJ2-5; 11 bases agree with TRBD2. V gave up 4 bases and J gave up 3 bases; unmatched junction bases: 13. Germline assignment: CDR1 LGHNA and CDR2 YNFKEQ. CDR3 length: 18 amino acids. The CDR3 is CASSRFPPGTSGEETQYF. The DNA of the CDR3 is TGTGCCAGCAGCCGCTTCCCACCCGGGACTAGCGGAGAAGAGACCCAGTACTTC.